Below, 23 T cell receptor beta chains from the same sample are listed, as sequenced in a study of spatial heterogeneity in lung cancer. TCRdb reprocessed the 5' RACE reads with MiXCR, giving one entry per CDR3 protein. The sample lists 110,000 or so distinct CDR3 sequences, approximately 10% seen once, with more than 20% in the top ten. Time point given: blood at routine non-recurrence follow-up after resection. The sequencing here drew on PBMCs, taken at follow-up. Receptors were obtained from a female donor with early-stage non-small cell lung cancer.

This clonotype came up many times. The chain recombines TRBV6-5 with TRBJ2-7, with 9 positions matching TRBD1. With 5 bases clipped from V and 6 bases from J, the junction kept 8 bases outside the gene matches. There are 14 residues in the CDR3. Looked up from germline, CDR1 is MNHEY and CDR2 is SVGAGI. The chain's CDR3 is CASSTPGTGIEQYF. CDR3 DNA sequence: TGTGCCAGCAGTACGCCCGGGACAGGGATCGAGCAGTACTTC.

The V call is TRBV3-1, the J call TRBJ2-7; TRBD1 might be the D (5 bases). Trimming pared 6 bases from V and 5 bases from J, leaving 11 bases between. The germline gives CDR1 LGHDT, CDR2 YNNKEL (reference sequence). The CDR3 runs to 12 residues. The CDR3, as DNA: TGTGCCAGCAGTAGAACAGGAAACGAGCAGTACTTC. Protein product: CASSRTGNEQYF.

The chain recombines TRBV28 with TRBJ2-1; D is uncertain. Deletions cut 5 bases from V and 0 bases from J, with 14 bases between. Germline CDR1 is MDHEN and CDR2 is SYDVKM. This CDR3 is built from 16 residues. CDR3 coding DNA: TGTGCCAGCAGTACACCGACTTCAAGCTCCTACAATGAGCAGTTCTTC. This encodes CASSTPTSSSYNEQFF.

This clonotype was counted at least ten times. V and J are TRBV3-1 and TRBJ2-5; no clear D gene. V was shortened by 4 bases and J by 0 bases, with 9 bases between the two germline ends. The CDR3 length is 14 residues. Germline V gene sequence: CDR1 LGHDT, CDR2 YNNKEL (reference sequence). CDR3 in amino acids: CASSPWTNQETQYF. The CDR3 DNA follows: TGTGCCAGCAGCCCCTGGACCAACCAAGAGACCCAGTACTTC.

This clonotype appeared a few times. V usage is TRBV27 and J usage is TRBJ2-2, with TRBD1 matching 7 bases. The CDR3 runs to 18 residues. The germline V gene has CDR1 MNHEY and CDR2 SMNVEV (reference sequence). V shed 2 bases, J shed 2 bases, and the junction held 11 bases outside the gene matches. DNA of the CDR3: TGTGCCAGCAGTTTAATGGCTGGTAGGACAGGAAACACCGGGGAGCTGTTTTTT. Translation: CASSLMAGRTGNTGELFF.

This clonotype was observed many times. Here the CDR3 reads CASSVAPNSPLHF. The CDR3 DNA sequence: TGTGCCAGCAGCGTAGCCCCAAATTCACCCCTCCACTTT. The V gene is TRBV9, the J gene TRBJ1-6, with D uncertain. This CDR3 has 13 residues. With 0 bases removed from V and 7 bases from J, the gap between germline ends came to 5 bases. Germline CDR1 is SGDLS and CDR2 is YYNGEE.

Many counts were recorded for this clonotype. This sequence joins TRBV9 and TRBJ1-1, with TRBD1 matching over 12 bases. The length of the CDR3 is 19 residues. Germline V CDR1 and CDR2: SGDLS, YYNGEE. V shed 0 bases, J shed 4 bases, and the junction held 13 bases outside the gene matches. CDR3: CASSVGAGTGGLLSTEAFF. As DNA, the CDR3 is TGTGCCAGCAGCGTAGGGGCCGGGACAGGGGGCCTTCTCAGCACTGAAGCTTTCTTT.

This clonotype was seen a handful of times. The J gene is TRBJ2-5, the V gene TRBV20-1; D not resolved. With 3 bases removed from V and 2 bases from J, the gap between germline ends came to 13 bases. This CDR3 spans 14 amino acids. Germline CDR1 reads DFQATT; CDR2 reads SNEGSKA (reference sequence). CDR3 DNA: TGCAGTGCTAGTGCCAGGATTGGGCAAGAGACCCAGTACTTC. Protein product: CSASARIGQETQYF.

V usage is TRBV3-1 and J usage is TRBJ1-1; TRBD1 matches 7 bases. CDR1 is LGHDT and CDR2 is YNNKEL in the germline V gene (reference sequence). The CDR3 consists of 14 residues. V gave up 4 bases and J gave up 6 bases; unmatched junction bases: 8. DNA for the CDR3: TGTGCCAGCAGCCTCAGCGAGGGGGCTCCTGAAGCTTTCTTT. It yields the protein CASSLSEGAPEAFF.

This clonotype was seen only a few times. The chain has TRBV11-1 and TRBJ1-5; 11 bases are shared with TRBD1. The CDR3 is made up of 18 amino acids. Trimming cost V 6 bases and J 0 bases; bases outside gene matches: 10. Germline V gene sequence: CDR1 SGHAT, CDR2 FQDESV (reference sequence). The CDR3 loop is CASRRPGQGVHSNQPQHF. CDR3 in DNA: TGTGCCAGCAGGCGGCCGGGACAGGGGGTTCATAGCAATCAGCCCCAGCATTTT.

The CDR3 loop is CASSPPDRDTQYF. The CDR3 DNA sequence: TGTGCCAGTAGTCCCCCAGACCGCGATACGCAGTATTTT. The chain has TRBV19 and TRBJ2-3, with D unresolved. CDR1 LNHDA and CDR2 SQIVND come from the germline V gene (reference sequence). The length of the CDR3 is 13 residues. With 5 bases removed from V and 6 bases from J, the gap between germline ends came to 12 bases.

The chain uses TRBV29-1 and TRBJ1-1, with 10 bases aligning to TRBD1. The CDR3 is 13 residues long. In germline, CDR1 is SQVTM, CDR2 ANQGSEA. After removal of 7 bases from V and 0 bases from J, the junction contained 2 bases not matched to a gene. The DNA for the CDR3 is TGCAGCGGTGACAGGGGGCTGAACACTGAAGCTTTCTTT. Its protein is CSGDRGLNTEAFF.

This clonotype was detected ten times or more. The chain has TRBV29-1 and TRBJ2-1; D possibly corresponds to TRBD2 (6 bases). The germline V and J ends were trimmed by 3 bases and 6 bases, with 6 bases remaining between them. In germline, CDR1 is SQVTM, CDR2 ANQGSEA. The CDR3 sequence is 11 residues long. The CDR3 coding sequence is TGCAGCGTTGAGGAGGGCAATGAGCAGTTCTTC. Its translation: CSVEEGNEQFF.

The chain uses TRBV7-2 and TRBJ1-6; D is unresolved. Germline V CDR1 and CDR2: SGHTA, FQGNSA. The CDR3 has 13 amino acids. Trimming took 6 bases from V and 8 from J, leaving 11 bases between them. The CDR3 is CASSSPNYSPLHF. The DNA for the CDR3 is TGTGCCAGCAGTTCCCCTAATTATTCACCCCTCCACTTT.

The rearrangement joins TRBV5-4 to TRBJ2-3; 7 bases are shared with TRBD1. Trimming took 4 bases from V and 6 from J; bases not matched to a gene: 8. Germline CDR1 and CDR2: SGHNT and YYREEE (reference sequence). The CDR3 contains 14 residues. CDR3 residues: CASSPTGSADTQYF. Here the CDR3 DNA reads TGTGCCAGCAGCCCGACAGGGTCTGCGGATACGCAGTATTTT.

V gene TRBV11-1 combines with J gene TRBJ2-3, with D possibly being TRBD1 or TRBD2 (5 bases each). The CDR3 sequence is 14 residues long. CDR1 and CDR2 (germline): SGHAT, FQDESV (reference sequence). The V and J ends lost 4 bases and 4 bases respectively, with 12 bases between them. DNA of the CDR3: TGTGCCAGCAGCTCATGGGACGTCTCAGATACGCAGTATTTT. Protein product: CASSSWDVSDTQYF.

The CDR3 DNA reads as TGCAGTGCGGGAGGACAGGGTGTAAACGAGCAGTACTTC. Translated, it gives CSAGGQGVNEQYF. The chain couples TRBV20-1 to TRBJ2-7; 8 bases match TRBD1. CDR1 is DFQATT, CDR2 SNEGSKA, per germline (reference sequence). The CDR3 sequence is 13 residues long. With 6 bases clipped from V and 5 bases from J, the junction kept 9 bases outside the gene matches.

This chain connects TRBV7-2 to TRBJ2-2; D is uncertain. Germline CDR1 is SGHTA and CDR2 is FQGNSA. The CDR3 has 12 amino acids. Trimming cost V 5 bases and J 5 bases, with 6 bases left between them. The CDR3 coding sequence is TGTGCCAGCAGCCTAGAAACCGGGGAGCTGTTTTTT. Encoded protein: CASSLETGELFF.

This clonotype has more than one count but fewer than ten. The V call is TRBV10-2, the J call TRBJ2-7; D may be TRBD1 (6 bases). Trimming removed 8 bases from V and 0 bases from J, with 11 bases in between. Germline V gene lookup returns CDR1 WSHSY and CDR2 SAAADI. The CDR3 consists of 13 residues. The CDR3 here is CASAGQLSYEQYF. CDR3 nucleotides: TGCGCCAGCGCTGGACAGCTCTCCTACGAGCAGTACTTC.

This rearrangement joins TRBV5-1 to TRBJ2-1; D possibly corresponds to TRBD2 (5 bases). This CDR3 spans 14 amino acids. Germline lookup yields CDR1 SGHRS and CDR2 YFSETQ. Deletions cut 2 bases from V and 6 bases from J, with 12 bases between. The CDR3 is CASSFGEKRNEQFF. DNA of the CDR3: TGCGCCAGCAGCTTCGGGGAGAAGCGCAATGAGCAGTTCTTC.

This clonotype was detected ten times or more. The chain recombines TRBV20-1 with TRBJ2-7, with D perhaps matching TRBD1 (6 bases). The germline V and J ends were trimmed by 5 bases and 3 bases, with 11 bases remaining between them. The V gene's germline CDR1 is DFQATT and CDR2 SNEGSKA (reference sequence). The CDR3 has 12 amino acids. The CDR3 sequence is CSADRDNYEQYF. The CDR3, as DNA: TGCAGTGCTGACCGGGACAACTACGAGCAGTACTTC.

This clonotype has only a few counts. V and J are TRBV7-9 and TRBJ2-2; 8 nucleotides line up with TRBD2. Trimming took 5 bases from V and 8 from J; bases not matched to a gene: 7. CDR3 size: 14 residues. The germline CDR1 and CDR2 sequences are SEHNR and FQNEAQ (reference sequence). CDR3 nucleotide sequence: TGTGCCAGCAGCATCCAGCGGGAGCGGGGGGAGCTGTTTTTT. Translated, it gives CASSIQRERGELFF.

The J gene is TRBJ1-1, the V gene TRBV7-2; D is unresolved. Trimming stripped 0 bases from V and 0 bases from J, with 14 bases between. The V gene's germline CDR1 is SGHTA and CDR2 FQGNSA. The CDR3 has 17 amino acids. CDR3 region: CASSLALGIIMNTEAFF. CDR3 sequence (DNA): TGTGCCAGCAGCTTAGCCTTGGGAATCATTATGAACACTGAAGCTTTCTTT.